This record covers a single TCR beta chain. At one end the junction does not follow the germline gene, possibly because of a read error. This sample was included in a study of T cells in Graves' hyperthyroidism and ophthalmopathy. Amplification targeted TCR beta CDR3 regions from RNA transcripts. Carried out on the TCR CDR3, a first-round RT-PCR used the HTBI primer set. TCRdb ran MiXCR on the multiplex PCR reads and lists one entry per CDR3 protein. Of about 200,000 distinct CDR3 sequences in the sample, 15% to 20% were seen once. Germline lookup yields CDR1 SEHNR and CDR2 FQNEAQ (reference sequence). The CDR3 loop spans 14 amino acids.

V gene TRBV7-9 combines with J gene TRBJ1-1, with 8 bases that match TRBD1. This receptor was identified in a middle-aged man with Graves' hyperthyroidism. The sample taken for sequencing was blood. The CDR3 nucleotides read TGTGCCAGCAGCCCGACAGGGGTGAACACTGAAGCTCTCTTT. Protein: CASSPTGVNTEALF.